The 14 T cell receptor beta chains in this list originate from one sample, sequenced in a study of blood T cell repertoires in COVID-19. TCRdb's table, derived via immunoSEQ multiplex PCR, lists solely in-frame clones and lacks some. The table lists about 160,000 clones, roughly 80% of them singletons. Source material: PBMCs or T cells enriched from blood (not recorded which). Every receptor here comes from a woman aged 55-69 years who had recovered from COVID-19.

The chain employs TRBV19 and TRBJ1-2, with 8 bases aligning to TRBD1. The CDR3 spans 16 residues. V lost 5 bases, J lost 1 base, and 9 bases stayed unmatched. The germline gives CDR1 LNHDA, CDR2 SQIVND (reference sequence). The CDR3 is CASSPWGQDGNYGYTF. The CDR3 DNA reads TGTGCCAGTAGTCCGTGGGGACAGGACGGTAACTATGGCTACACCTTC.

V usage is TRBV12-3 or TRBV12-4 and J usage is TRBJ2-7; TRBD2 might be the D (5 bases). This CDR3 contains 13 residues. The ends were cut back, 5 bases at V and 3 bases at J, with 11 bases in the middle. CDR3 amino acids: CASSPGVNYEQYF. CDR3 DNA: TGTGCCAGCAGTCCCGGGGTAAACTACGAGCAGTACTTC.

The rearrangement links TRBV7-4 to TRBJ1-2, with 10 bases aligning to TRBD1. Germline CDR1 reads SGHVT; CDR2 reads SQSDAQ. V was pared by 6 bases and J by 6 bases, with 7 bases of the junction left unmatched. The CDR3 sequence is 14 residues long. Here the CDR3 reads CASRSGQGQHGYTF. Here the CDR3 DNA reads TGTGCCAGCAGGTCGGGACAGGGGCAACATGGCTACACCTTC.

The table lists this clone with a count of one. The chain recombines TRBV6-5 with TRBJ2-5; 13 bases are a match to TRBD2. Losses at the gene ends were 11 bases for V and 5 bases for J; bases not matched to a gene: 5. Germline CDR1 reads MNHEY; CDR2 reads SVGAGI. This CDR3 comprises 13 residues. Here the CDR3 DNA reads TGTGCCGGGGGGACTAGCGGGGTTGAGACCCAGTACTTC. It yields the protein CAGGTSGVETQYF.

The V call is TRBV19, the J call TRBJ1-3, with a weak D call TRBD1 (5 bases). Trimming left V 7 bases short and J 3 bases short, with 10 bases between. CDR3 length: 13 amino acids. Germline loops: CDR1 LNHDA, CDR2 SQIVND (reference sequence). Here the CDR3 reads CASKNRGGNTIYF. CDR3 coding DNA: TGTGCCAGTAAGAATAGGGGTGGAAACACCATATATTTT.

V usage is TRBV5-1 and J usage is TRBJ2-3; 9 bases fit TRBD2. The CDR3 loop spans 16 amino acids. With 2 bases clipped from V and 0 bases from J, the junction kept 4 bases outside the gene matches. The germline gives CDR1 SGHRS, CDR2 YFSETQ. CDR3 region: CASSFTLAGSTDTQYF. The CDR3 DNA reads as TGCGCCAGCAGCTTCACCCTAGCGGGGAGCACAGATACGCAGTATTTT.

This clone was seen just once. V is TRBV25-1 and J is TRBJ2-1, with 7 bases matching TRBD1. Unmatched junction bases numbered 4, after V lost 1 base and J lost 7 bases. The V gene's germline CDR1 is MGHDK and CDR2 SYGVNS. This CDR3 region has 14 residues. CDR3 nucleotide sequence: TGTGCCAGCAGTGAATTAGGACAGGAAAATGAGCAGTTCTTC. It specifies CASSELGQENEQFF.

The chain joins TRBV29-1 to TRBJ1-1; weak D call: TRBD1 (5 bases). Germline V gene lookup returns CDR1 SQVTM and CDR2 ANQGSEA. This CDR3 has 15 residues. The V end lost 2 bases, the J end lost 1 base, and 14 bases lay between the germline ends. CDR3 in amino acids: CSVELRTTGNTEAFF. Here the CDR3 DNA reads TGCAGCGTTGAATTAAGGACTACAGGGAACACTGAAGCTTTCTTT.

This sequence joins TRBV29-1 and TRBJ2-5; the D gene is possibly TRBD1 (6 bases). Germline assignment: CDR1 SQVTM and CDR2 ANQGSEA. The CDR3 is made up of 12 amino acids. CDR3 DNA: TGCGTTGCGTCCAGGGGTGGTGAGACCCAGTACTTC. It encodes CVASRGGETQYF.

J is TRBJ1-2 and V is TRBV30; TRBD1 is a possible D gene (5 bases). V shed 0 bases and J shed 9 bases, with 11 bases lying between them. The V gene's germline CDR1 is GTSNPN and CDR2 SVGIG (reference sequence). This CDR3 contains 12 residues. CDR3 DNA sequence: TGTGCCTGGAGTGTATCTGGGGCAAGCTACACCTTC. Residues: CAWSVSGASYTF.

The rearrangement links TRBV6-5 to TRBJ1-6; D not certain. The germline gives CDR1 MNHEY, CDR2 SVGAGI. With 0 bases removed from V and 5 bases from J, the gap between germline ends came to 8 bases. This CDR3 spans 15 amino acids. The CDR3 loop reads CASSYSLQNNSPLHF. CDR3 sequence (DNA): TGTGCCAGCAGTTACTCCCTACAGAATAATTCACCCCTCCACTTT.

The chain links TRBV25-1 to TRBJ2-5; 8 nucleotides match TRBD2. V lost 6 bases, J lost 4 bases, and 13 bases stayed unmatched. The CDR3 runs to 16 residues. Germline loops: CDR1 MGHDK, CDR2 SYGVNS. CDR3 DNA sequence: TGTGCCAGCAGGAGCGGTCTAGCGGGCGGCACAGAGACCCAGTACTTC. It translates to CASRSGLAGGTETQYF.

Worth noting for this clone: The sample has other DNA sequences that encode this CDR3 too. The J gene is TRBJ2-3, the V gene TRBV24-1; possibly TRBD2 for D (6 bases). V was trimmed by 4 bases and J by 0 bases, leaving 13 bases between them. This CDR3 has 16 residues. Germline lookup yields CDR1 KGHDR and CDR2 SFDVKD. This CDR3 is CATSDRTGTSTDTQYF. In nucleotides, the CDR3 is TGTGCCACCAGTGACCGCACCGGGACTAGCACAGATACGCAGTATTTT.

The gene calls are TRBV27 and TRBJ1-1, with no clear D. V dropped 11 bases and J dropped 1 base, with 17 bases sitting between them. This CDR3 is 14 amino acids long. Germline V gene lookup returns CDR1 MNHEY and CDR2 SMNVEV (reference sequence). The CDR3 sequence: CAASKARGNTEAFF. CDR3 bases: TGTGCCGCCTCAAAAGCCCGGGGGAACACTGAAGCTTTCTTT.